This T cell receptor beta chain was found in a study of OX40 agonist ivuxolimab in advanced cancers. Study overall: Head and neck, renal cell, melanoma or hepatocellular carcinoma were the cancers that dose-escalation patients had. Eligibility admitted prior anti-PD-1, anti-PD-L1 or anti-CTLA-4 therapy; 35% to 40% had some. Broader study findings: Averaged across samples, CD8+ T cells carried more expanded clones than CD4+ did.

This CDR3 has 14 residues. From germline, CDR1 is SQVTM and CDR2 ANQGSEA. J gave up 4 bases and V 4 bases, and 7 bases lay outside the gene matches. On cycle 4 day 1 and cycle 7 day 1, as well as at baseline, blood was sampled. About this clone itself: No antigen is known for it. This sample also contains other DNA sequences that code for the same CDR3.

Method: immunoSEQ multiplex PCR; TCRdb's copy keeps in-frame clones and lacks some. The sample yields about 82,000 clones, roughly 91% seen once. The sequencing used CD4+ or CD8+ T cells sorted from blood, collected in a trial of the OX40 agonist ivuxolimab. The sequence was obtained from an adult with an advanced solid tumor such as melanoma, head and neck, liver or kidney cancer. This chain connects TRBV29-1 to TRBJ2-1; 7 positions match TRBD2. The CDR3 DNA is TGCAGCGTTGGGGTTCTAGCGGCATACAATGAGCAGTTCTTC. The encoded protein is CSVGVLAAYNEQFF.